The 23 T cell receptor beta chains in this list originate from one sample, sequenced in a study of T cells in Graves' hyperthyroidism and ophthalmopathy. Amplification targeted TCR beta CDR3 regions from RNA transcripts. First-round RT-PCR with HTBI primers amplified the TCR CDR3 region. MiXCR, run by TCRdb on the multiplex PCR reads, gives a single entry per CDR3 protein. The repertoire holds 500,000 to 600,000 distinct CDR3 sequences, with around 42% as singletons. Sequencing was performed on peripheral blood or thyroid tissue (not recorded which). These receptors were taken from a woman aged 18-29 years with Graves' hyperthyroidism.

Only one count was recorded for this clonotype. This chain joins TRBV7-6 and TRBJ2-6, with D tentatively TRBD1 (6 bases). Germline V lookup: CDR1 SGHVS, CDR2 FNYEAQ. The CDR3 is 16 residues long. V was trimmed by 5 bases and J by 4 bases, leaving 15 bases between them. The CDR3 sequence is CASSKGHKAGANVLTF. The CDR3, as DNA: TGTGCCAGCAGCAAGGGACATAAGGCCGGGGCCAACGTCCTGACTTTC.

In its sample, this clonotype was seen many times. The CDR3 spells CASSSYYRGREESGYTF. CDR3 coding DNA: TGTGCCAGCAGCTCGTACTACAGGGGGAGGGAGGAAAGTGGCTACACCTTC. The chain employs TRBV7-2 and TRBJ1-2, with 8 bases lining up with TRBD1. In germline, CDR1 is SGHTA, CDR2 FQGNSA. Trimming removed 4 bases from V and 7 bases from J; junction bases left unmatched: 17. The length of the CDR3 is 17 residues.

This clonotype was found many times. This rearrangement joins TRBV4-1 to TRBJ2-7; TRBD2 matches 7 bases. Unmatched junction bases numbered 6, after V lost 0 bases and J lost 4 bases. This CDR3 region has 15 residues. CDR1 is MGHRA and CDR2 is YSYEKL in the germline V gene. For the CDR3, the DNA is TGCGCCAGCAGCCAAGAGCTGCGACTAGCTTACGAGCAGTACTTC. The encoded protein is CASSQELRLAYEQYF.

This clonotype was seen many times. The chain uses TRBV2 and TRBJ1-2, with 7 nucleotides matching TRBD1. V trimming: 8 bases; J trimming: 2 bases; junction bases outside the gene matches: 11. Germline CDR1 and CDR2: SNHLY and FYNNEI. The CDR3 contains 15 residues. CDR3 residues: CASSPGGGGNYGYTF. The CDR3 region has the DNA TGTGCCAGCTCCCCCGGGGGAGGGGGCAACTATGGCTACACCTTC.

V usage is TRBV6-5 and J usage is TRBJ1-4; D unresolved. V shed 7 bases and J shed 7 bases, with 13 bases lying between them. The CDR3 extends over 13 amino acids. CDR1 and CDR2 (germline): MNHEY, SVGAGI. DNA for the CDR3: TGTGCCAGCACGATAGGAGGGAGTGAAAAACTGTTTTTT. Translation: CASTIGGSEKLFF.

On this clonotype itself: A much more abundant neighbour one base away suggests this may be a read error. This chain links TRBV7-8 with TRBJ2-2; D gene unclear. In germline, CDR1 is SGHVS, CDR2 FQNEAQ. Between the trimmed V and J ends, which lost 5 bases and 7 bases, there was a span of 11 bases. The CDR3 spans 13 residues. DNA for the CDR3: TGTGCCAGCAGCCCGTTGCCCCTCGGGGAGCTGTTTTTT. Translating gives CASSPLPLGELFF.

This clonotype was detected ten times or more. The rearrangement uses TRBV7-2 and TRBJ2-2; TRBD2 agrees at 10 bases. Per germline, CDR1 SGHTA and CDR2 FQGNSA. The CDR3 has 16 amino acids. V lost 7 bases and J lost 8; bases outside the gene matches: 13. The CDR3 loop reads CASTGGGSGRMGELFF. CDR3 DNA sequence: TGTGCCAGCACCGGCGGAGGTAGCGGGAGGATGGGGGAGCTGTTTTTT.

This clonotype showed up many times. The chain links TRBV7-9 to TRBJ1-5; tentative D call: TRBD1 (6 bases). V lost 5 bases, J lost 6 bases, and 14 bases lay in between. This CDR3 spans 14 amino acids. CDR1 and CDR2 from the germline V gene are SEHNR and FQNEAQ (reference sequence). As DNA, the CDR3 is TGTGCCAGCAGCAGAAACAGGGTGGGTCAGCCCCAGCATTTT. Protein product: CASSRNRVGQPQHF.

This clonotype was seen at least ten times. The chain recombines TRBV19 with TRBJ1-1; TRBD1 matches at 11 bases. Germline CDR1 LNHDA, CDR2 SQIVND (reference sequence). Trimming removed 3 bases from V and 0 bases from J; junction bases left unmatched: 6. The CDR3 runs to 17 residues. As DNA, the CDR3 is TGTGCCAGTAGTATCGGGACAGGGGGAAGTATGAACACTGAAGCTTTCTTT. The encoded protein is CASSIGTGGSMNTEAFF. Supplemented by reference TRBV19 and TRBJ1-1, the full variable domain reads DGGITQSPKYLFRKEGQNVTLSCEQNLNHDAMYWYRQDPGQGLRLIYYSQIVNDFQKGDIAEGYSVSREKKESFPLTVTSAQKNPTAFYLCASSIGTGGSMNTEAFFGQGTRLTVV.

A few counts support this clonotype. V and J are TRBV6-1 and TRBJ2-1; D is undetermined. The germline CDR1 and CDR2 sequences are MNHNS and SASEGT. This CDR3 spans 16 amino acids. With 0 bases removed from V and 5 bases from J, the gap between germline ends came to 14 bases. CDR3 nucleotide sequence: TGTGCCAGCAGTGAAGCGGTCACCCCCGATGACAATGAGCAGTTCTTC. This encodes CASSEAVTPDDNEQFF.

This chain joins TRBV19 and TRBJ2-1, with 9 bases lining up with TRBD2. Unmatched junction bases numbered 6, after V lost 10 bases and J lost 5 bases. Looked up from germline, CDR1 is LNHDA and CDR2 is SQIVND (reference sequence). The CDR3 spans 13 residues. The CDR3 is CATKLAGHNEQFF. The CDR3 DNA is TGTGCCACAAAACTAGCGGGCCACAATGAGCAGTTCTTC. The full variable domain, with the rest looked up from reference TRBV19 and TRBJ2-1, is DGGITQSPKYLFRKEGQNVTLSCEQNLNHDAMYWYRQDPGQGLRLIYYSQIVNDFQKGDIAEGYSVSREKKESFPLTVTSAQKNPTAFYLCATKLAGHNEQFFGPGTRLTVL.

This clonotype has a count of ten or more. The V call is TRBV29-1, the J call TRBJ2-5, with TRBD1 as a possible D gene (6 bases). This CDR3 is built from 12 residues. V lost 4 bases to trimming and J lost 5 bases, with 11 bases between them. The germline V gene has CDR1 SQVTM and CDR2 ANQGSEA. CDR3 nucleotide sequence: TGCAGCGTTGGTCAGGGGTCGGAGACCCAGTACTTC. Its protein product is CSVGQGSETQYF.

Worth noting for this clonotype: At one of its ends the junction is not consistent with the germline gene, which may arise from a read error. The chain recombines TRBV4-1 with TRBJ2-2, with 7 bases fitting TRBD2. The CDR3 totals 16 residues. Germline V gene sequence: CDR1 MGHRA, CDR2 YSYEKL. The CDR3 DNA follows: TGTGCCAGCAGCTCCCGACTACGCGGGAGCGTCGGGGAGCTGTTTTTT. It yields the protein CASSSRLRGSVGELFF.

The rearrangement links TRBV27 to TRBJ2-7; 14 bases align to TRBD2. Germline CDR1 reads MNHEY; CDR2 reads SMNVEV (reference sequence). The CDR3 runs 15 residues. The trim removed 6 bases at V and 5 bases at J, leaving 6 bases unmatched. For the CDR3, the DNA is TGTGCCAGCAGACAAGGGACTAGCGGGAGAGACGAGCAGTACTTC. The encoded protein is CASRQGTSGRDEQYF.

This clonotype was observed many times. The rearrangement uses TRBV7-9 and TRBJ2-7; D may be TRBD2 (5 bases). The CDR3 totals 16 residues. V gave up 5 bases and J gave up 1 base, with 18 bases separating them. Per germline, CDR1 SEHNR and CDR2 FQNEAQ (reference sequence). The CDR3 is CASSPRVGSESYEQYF. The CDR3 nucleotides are TGTGCCAGCAGCCCCCGTGTGGGTAGCGAATCCTACGAGCAGTACTTC.

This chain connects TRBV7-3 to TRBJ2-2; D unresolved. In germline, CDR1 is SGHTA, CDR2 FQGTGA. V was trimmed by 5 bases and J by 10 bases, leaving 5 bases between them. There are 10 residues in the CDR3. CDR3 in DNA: TGTGCCAGCAGCCCCGAGGAGCTGTTTTTT. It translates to CASSPEELFF.

The DNA of the CDR3 is TGCAGCGTTGAGGGGGGTAAGCAGCCCCAGCATTTT. Protein: CSVEGGKQPQHF. This chain uses TRBV29-1 with TRBJ1-5, with a tentative D call TRBD1 (5 bases). The V gene lost 3 bases and the J gene lost 7 bases, with 10 bases spanning the gap. This CDR3 is 12 amino acids long. Germline CDR1 and CDR2: SQVTM and ANQGSEA.

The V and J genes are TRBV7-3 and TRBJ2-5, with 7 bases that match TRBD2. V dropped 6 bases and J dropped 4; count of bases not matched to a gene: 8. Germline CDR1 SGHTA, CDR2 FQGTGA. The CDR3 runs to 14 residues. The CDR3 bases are TGTGCCAGCAGTCTAGCGGTCTGGGGAGAGACCCAGTACTTC. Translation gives CASSLAVWGETQYF.

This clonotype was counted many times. CDR3 loop: CASSYSGGISNQPQHF. CDR3 DNA sequence: TGTGCCAGCAGTTACTCTGGTGGAATTAGCAATCAGCCCCAGCATTTT. The rearrangement uses TRBV6-5 and TRBJ1-5; no reliable D call. Trimming removed 0 bases at V and 0 bases at J, with 9 bases between. The CDR3 sequence is 16 residues long. Germline V gives CDR1 MNHEY, CDR2 SVGAGI.

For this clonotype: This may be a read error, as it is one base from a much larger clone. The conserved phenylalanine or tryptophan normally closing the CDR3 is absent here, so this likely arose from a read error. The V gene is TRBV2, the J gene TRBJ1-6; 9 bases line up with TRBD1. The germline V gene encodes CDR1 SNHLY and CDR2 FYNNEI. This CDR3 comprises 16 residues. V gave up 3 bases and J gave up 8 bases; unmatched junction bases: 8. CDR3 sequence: CASSDPGTGRYSPLHL. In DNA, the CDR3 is TGTGCCAGCAGTGACCCCGGGACAGGGAGGTATTCACCCCTCCACCTT.

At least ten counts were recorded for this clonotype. The CDR3 nucleotides are TGTGCCAGTAACCACCGGACTAGCGGTCAAGAGACCCAGTACTTC. It is translated as CASNHRTSGQETQYF. The V and J genes are TRBV19 and TRBJ2-5; 10 positions agree with TRBD2. Per germline, CDR1 LNHDA and CDR2 SQIVND (reference sequence). The J segment lost 2 bases and the V segment lost 7 bases, leaving 7 bases of the junction unmatched. CDR3 size: 15 residues.

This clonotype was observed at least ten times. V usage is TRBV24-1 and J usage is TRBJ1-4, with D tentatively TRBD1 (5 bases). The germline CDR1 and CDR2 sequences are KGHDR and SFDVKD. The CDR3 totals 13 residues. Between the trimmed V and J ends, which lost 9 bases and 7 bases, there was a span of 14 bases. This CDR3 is CATSGRRGEKLFF. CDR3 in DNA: TGTGCCACCTCGGGGCGCCGGGGTGAAAAACTGTTTTTT.

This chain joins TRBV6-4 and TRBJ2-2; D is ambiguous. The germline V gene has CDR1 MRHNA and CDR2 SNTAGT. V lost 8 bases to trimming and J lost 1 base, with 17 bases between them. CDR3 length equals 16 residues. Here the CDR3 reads CASSLPATRNTGELFF. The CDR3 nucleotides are TGTGCCAGCTCACTTCCGGCGACACGGAACACCGGGGAGCTGTTTTTT.